This T cell receptor (beta chain) stems from a study of CD8+CD57+ T cells in acquired aplastic anemia. Study summary: Yields of DNA that came from sorted CD4+ and CD8+ cells averaged roughly 3.2 ug.

Notes on this clonotype: Its antigen is unidentified.

Patients picked for sequencing had shown CD8+CD57+ cell expansion detected by flow cytometry. Each of the patients presented with severe acquired aplastic anemia. Patients had undergone no therapy by the time their blood was sampled. For CDR3 and TCR beta VDJ profiling, genomic DNA was the template used. One entry per CDR3 protein, called by TCRdb with MiXCR from the reads. The sample carries roughly 100,000 distinct CDR3 sequences, about 63% recorded once. CDR3 size: 12 residues. Germline V CDR1 and CDR2: DFQATT, SNEGSKA (reference sequence). V lost 6 bases and J 4 bases, leaving 10 bases between the germline ends. Study outcomes and limitations: Patients and controls turned out to have roughly 29 CD8+ CDR3 sequences in common.

This sequence joins TRBV20-1 and TRBJ1-5; D call uncertain. The origin of this receptor is a human donor with aplastic anemia. Sequenced material: sorted CD4+, CD8+, or CD8+CD57+ T cells (not recorded which) from PBMCs. CDR3: CSAKNGNQPQHF. CDR3 DNA sequence: TGCAGTGCCAAGAACGGGAATCAGCCCCAGCATTTT.